The subject of this entry is one TCR beta chain. The data derive from a study of T-cell memory formation after mild COVID-19. Germline assignment: CDR1 SQVTM and CDR2 ANQGSEA. Trimming took 4 bases from V and 9 from J, leaving 3 bases between them. This CDR3 region has 8 residues. TCRdb processed the 5' RACE reads anew with MiXCR; each CDR3 protein has one entry. The data contain 250,000 to 300,000 distinct CDR3 sequences, more than 15% of them singletons. This clonotype was sampled from a man aged 18 to 35 who had mild COVID-19 (a few samples of this study predate the infection). Cell type and time point are not known. The material sequenced was PBMCs or a T cell subset sorted from them (not recorded which). This chain links TRBV29-1 with TRBJ2-5, with D hard to call. DNA for the CDR3: TGCAGCGTTGCCCCCCAGTACTTC. It is translated as CSVAPQYF. Together with reference TRBV29-1 and TRBJ2-5, the CDR3 gives the full variable domain: SAVISQKPSRDICQRGTSLTIQCQVDSQVTMMFWYRQQPGQSLTLIATANQGSEATYESGFVIDKFPISRPNLTFSTLTVSNMSPEDSSIYLCSVAPQYFGPGTRLLVL.